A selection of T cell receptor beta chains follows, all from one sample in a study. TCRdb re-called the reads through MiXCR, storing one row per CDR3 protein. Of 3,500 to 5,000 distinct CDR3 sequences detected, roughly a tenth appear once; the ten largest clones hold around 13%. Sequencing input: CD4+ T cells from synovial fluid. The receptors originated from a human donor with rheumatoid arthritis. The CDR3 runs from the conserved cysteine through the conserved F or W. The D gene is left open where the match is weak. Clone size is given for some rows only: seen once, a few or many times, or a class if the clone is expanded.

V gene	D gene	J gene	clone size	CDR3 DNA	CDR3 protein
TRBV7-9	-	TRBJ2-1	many	TGTGCCAGCAGGCTCTCGGGGAGTGGTGAGCAGTTCTTC	CASRLSGSGEQFF
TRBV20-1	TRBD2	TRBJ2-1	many	TGCAGTGCTAGCACTAGCGGGCGTAGCTCCTACAATGAGCAGTTCTTC	CSASTSGRSSYNEQFF
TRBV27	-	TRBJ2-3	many	TGTGCCAGCGGAAGGATGACAGATACGCAGTATTTT	CASGRMTDTQYF
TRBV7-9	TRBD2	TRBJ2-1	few	TGTGCCAGCAGTGCCGGGACTAGCGGTAGTGAGCAGTTCTTC	CASSAGTSGSEQFF
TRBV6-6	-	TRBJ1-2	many	TGTGCCAGCAGTTTTGGCGCAGGAACCTACACCTTC	CASSFGAGTYTF
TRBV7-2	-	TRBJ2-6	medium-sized	TGTGCCAGCAGCTTAGCGATTTCGGGGGCCGGGGCCAACGTCCTGACTTTC	CASSLAISGAGANVLTF
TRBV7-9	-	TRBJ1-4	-	TGTGCCAGCAGTTGGGACATATTTAATGAAAAACTGTTTTTT	CASSWDIFNEKLFF
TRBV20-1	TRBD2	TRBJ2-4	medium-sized	TGCAGTGCTTCGGGACTAGCAGTGGACATTCAGTACTTC	CSASGLAVDIQYF
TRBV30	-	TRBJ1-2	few	TGTGCCCGGAGTGACAGTTATGGCTACACCTTC	CARSDSYGYTF
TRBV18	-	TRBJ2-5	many	TGTGCCAGCGCCAGGACGGACCAAGAGACCCAGTACTTC	CASARTDQETQYF
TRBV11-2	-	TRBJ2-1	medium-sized	TGTGCCAGCAGCGAGTACTACAATGAACAGTTCTTC	CASSEYYNEQFF
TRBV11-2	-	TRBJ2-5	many	TGTGCCAGCAGCTTGACACCTAGCAGACAAGAGACCCAGTACTTC	CASSLTPSRQETQYF
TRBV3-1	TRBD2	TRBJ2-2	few	TGTGCCAGCAGTGGACTAGCTATTCTAGGGGAGCTGTTTTTT	CASSGLAILGELFF
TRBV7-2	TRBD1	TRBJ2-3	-	TGTGCCAGCAGCTTAGTGGGGGACAGGGTAGATACGCAGTATTTT	CASSLVGDRVDTQYF